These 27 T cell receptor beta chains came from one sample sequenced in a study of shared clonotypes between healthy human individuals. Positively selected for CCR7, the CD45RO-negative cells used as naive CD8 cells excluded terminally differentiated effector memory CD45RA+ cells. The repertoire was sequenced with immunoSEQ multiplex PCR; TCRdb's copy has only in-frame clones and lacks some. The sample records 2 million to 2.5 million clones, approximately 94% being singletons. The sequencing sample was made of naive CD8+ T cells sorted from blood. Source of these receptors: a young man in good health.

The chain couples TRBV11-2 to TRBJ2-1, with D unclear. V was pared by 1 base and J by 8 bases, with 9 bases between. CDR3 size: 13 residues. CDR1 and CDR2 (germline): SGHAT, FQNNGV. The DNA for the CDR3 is TGTGCCAGCAGCTTAGGACTTGGCGATGAGCAGTTCTTC. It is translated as CASSLGLGDEQFF.

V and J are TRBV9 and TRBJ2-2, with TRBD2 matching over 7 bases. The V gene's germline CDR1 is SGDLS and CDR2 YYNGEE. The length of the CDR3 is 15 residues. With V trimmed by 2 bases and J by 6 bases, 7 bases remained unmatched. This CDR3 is CASSVGEGRAGELFF. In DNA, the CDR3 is TGTGCCAGCAGCGTCGGGGAGGGCAGGGCCGGGGAGCTGTTTTTT.

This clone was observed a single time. The CDR3 region is CASSSLGREADTQYF. In DNA form, the CDR3 reads TGTGCCAGCAGCTCCCTGGGAAGGGAGGCAGATACGCAGTATTTT. The chain employs TRBV5-6 and TRBJ2-3, with a tentative D call TRBD2 (6 bases). Trimming removed 3 bases from V and 4 bases from J, with 15 bases in between. Germline CDR1 is SGHDT and CDR2 is YYEEEE. The CDR3 extends over 15 amino acids.

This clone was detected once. CDR3 in amino acids: CASSSGQGVQPQHF. For the CDR3, the DNA is TGCGCCAGCAGCTCGGGACAGGGGGTTCAGCCCCAGCATTTT. The V gene is TRBV5-1, the J gene TRBJ1-5; TRBD1 matches 11 bases. V shed 3 bases, J shed 6 bases, and the junction held 2 bases outside the gene matches. The CDR3 spans 14 residues. From germline, CDR1 is SGHRS and CDR2 YFSETQ.

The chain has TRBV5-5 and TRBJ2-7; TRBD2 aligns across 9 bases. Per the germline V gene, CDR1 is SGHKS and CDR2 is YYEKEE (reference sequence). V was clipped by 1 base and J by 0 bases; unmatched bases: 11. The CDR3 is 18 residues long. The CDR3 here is CASSLIAGGTPVSYEQYF. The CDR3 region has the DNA TGTGCCAGCAGCTTGATCGCGGGGGGGACCCCAGTCTCCTACGAGCAGTACTTC.

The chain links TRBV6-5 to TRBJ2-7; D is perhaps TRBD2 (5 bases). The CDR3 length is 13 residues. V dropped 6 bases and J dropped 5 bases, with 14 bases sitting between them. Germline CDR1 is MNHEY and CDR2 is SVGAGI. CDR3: CASSGGGWDEQYF. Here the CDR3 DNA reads TGTGCCAGCAGCGGAGGTGGGTGGGACGAGCAGTACTTC.

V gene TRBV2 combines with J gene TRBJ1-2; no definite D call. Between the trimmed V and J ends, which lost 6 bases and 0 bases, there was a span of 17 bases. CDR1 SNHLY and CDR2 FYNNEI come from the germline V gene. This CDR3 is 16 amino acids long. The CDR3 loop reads CASRTVVDRTNYGYTF. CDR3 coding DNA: TGTGCCAGCAGGACGGTGGTAGACCGAACTAACTATGGCTACACCTTC. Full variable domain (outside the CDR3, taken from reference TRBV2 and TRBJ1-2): EPEVTQTPSHQVTQMGQEVILRCVPISNHLYFYWYRQILGQKVEFLVSFYNNEISEKSEIFDDQFSVERPDGSNFTLKIRSTKLEDSAMYFCASRTVVDRTNYGYTFGSGTRLTVV.

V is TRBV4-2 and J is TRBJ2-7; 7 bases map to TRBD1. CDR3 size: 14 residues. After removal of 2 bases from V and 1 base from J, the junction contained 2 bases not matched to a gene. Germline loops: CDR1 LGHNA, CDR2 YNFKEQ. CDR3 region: CASSQTTGSYEQYF. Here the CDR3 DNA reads TGTGCCAGCAGCCAAACGACAGGGTCCTACGAGCAGTACTTC.

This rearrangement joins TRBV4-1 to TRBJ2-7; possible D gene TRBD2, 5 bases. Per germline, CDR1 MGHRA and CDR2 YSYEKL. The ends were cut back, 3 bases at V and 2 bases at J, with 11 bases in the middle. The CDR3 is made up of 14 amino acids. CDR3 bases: TGCGCCAGCAGCCAGGGGAGCTTGACCTACGAGCAGTACTTC. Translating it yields CASSQGSLTYEQYF.

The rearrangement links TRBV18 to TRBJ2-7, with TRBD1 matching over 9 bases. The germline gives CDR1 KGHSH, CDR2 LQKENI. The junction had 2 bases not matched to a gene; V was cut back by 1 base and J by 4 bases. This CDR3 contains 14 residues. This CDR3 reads CASSPRDREYEQYF. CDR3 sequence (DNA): TGTGCCAGCTCACCACGGGACAGGGAATACGAGCAGTACTTC. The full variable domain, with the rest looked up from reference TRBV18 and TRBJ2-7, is NAGVMQNPRHLVRRRGQEARLRCSPMKGHSHVYWYRQLPEEGLKFMVYLQKENIIDESGMPKERFSAEFPKEGPSILRIQQVVRGDSAAYFCASSPRDREYEQYFGPGTRLTVT.

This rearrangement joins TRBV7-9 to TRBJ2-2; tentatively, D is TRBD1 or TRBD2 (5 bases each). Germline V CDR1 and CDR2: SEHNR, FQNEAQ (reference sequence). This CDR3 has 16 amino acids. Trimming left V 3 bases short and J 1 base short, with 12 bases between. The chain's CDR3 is CASSFGAGVNTGELFF. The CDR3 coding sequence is TGTGCCAGCAGCTTCGGGGCGGGTGTGAACACCGGGGAGCTGTTTTTT.

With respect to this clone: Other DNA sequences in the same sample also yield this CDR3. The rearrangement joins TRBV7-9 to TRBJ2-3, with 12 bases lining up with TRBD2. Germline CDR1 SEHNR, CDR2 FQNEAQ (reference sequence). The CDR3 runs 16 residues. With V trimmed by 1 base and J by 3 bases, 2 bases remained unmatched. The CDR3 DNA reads TGTGCCAGCAGCTTAGGTCTAGCGGGAGGGACAGATACGCAGTATTTT. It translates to CASSLGLAGGTDTQYF.

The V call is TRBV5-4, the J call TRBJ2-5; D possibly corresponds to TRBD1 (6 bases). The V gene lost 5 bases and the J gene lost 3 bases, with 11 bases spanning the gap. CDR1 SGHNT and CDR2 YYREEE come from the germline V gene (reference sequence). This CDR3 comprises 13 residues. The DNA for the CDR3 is TGTGCCAGCAGGTTTGGGGGCGAAGAGACCCAGTACTTC. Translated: CASRFGGEETQYF.

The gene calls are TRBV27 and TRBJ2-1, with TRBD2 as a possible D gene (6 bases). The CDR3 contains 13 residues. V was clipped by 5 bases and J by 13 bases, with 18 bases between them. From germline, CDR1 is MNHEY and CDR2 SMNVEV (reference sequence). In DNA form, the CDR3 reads TGTGCCAGCAGTAACCAATTCGGGGAGGACCAGTTCTTC. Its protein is CASSNQFGEDQFF.

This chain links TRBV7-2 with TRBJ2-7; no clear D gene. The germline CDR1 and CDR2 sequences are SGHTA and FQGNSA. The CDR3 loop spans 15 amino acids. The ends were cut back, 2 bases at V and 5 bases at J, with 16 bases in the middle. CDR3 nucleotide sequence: TGTGCCAGCAGCTTAACCCCCGAGGCACTCCACGAGCAGTACTTC. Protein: CASSLTPEALHEQYF. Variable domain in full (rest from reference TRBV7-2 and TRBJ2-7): GAGVSQSPSNKVTEKGKDVELRCDPISGHTALYWYRQSLGQGLEFLIYFQGNSAPDKSGLPSDRFSAERTGGSVSTLTIQRTQQEDSAVYLCASSLTPEALHEQYFGPGTRLTVT.

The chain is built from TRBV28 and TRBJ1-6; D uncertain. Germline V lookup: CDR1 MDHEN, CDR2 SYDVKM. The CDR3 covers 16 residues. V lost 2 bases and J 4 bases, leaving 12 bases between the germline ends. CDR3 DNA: TGTGCCAGCAGTTTAGGTGACATGGGATATAATTCACCCCTCCACTTT. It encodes CASSLGDMGYNSPLHF. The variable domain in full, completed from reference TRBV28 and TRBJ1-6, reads DVKVTQSSRYLVKRTGEKVFLECVQDMDHENMFWYRQDPGLGLRLIYFSYDVKMKEKGDIPEGYSVSREKKERFSLILESASTNQTSMYLCASSLGDMGYNSPLHFGNGTRLTVT.

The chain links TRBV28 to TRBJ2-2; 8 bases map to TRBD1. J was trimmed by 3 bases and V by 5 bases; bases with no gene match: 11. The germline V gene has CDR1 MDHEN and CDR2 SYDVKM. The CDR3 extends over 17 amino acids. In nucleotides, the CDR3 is TGTGCCAGCAGTATCCTTTGGGGACAGGAGGACACCGGGGAGCTGTTTTTT. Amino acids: CASSILWGQEDTGELFF.

Here the CDR3 reads CASSSPHTIEETQYF. CDR3 bases: TGTGCCAGCAGCTCGCCACATACGATCGAAGAGACCCAGTACTTC. The chain links TRBV7-2 to TRBJ2-5; D unresolved. The CDR3 is 15 residues long. Looked up from germline, CDR1 is SGHTA and CDR2 is FQGNSA. The V gene lost 4 bases and the J gene lost 3 bases, with 15 bases spanning the gap.

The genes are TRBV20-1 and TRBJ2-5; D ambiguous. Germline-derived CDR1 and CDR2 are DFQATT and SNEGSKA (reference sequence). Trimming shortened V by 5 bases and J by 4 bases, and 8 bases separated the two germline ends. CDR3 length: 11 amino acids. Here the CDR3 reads CSALPGETQYF. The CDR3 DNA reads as TGCAGTGCTCTTCCGGGAGAGACCCAGTACTTC.

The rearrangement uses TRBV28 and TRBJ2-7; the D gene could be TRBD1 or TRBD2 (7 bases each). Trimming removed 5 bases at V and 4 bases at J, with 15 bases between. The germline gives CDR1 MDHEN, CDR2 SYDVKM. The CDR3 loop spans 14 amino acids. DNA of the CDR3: TGTGCCAGCAGTGTCCAGGGGGGGGATTACGAGCAGTACTTC. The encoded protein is CASSVQGGDYEQYF.

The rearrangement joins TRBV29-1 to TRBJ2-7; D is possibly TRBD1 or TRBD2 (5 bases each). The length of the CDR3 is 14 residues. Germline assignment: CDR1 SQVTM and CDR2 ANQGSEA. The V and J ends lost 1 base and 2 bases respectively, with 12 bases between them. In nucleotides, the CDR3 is TGCAGCGTTGAAGTGCGAGGGGTCCCCTACGAGCAGTACTTC. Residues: CSVEVRGVPYEQYF.

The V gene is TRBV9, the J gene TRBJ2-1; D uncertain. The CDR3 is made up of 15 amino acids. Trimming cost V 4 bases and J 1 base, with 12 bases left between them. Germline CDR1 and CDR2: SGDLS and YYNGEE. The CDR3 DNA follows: TGTGCCAGCAGCTCGCCGTGGGATTCCTACAATGAGCAGTTCTTC. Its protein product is CASSSPWDSYNEQFF.

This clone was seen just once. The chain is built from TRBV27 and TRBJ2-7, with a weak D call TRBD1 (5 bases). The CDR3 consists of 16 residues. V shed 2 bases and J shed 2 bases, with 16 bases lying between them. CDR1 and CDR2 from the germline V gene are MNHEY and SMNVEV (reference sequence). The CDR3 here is CASSLLATVGTYEQYF. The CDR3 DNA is TGTGCCAGCAGTTTACTGGCGACAGTGGGAACCTACGAGCAGTACTTC.

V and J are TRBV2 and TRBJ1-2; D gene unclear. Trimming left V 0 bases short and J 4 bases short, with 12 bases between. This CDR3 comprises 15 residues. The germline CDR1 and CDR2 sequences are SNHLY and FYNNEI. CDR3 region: CASSEAPGRSYGYTF. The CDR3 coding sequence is TGTGCCAGCAGTGAAGCGCCTGGCAGGAGCTATGGCTACACCTTC.

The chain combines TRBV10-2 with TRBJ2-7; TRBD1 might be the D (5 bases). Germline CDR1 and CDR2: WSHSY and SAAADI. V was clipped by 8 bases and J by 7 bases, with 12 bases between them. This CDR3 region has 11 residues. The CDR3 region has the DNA TGCGCCAGCGGGCAGGGTAGGGAGCAGTACTTC. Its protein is CASGQGREQYF.

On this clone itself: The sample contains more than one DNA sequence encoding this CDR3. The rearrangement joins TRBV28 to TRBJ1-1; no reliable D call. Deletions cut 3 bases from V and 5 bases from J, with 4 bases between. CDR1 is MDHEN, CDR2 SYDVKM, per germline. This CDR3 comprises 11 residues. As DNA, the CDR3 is TGTGCCAGCAGTTTTCTAACTGAAGCTTTCTTT. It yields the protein CASSFLTEAFF.

CDR3 DNA: TGTGCCAGCAGCTTAGCGGGAAACGCAGTCTACGAGCAGTACTTC. Protein: CASSLAGNAVYEQYF. The rearrangement links TRBV5-5 to TRBJ2-7, with 7 bases matching TRBD2. The junction had 8 bases not matched to a gene; V was cut back by 2 bases and J by 3 bases. Germline V lookup: CDR1 SGHKS, CDR2 YYEKEE (reference sequence). The CDR3 totals 15 residues. Variable domain in full (rest from reference TRBV5-5 and TRBJ2-7): DAGVTQSPTHLIKTRGQQVTLRCSPISGHKSVSWYQQVLGQGPQFIFQYYEKEERGRGNFPDRFSARQFPNYSSELNVNALLLGDSALYLCASSLAGNAVYEQYFGPGTRLTVT.